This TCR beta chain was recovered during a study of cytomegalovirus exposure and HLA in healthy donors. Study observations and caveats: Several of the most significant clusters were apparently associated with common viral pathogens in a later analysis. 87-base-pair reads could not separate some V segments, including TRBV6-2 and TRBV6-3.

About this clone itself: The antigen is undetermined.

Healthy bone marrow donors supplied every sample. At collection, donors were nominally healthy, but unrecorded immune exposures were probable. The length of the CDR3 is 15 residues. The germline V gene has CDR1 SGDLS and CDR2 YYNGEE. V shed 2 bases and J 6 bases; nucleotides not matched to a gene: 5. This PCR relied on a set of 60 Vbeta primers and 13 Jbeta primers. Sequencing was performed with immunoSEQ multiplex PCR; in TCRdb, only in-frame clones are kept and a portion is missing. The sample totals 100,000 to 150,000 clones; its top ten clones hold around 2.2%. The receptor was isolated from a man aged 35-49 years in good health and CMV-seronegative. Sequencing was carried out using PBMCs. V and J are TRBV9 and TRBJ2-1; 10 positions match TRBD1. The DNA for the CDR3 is TGTGCCAGCAGCGTCGGGACAGGGGAGGGCAATGAGCAGTTCTTC. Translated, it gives CASSVGTGEGNEQFF.